These 27 T cell receptor beta chains originate from one sample sequenced in a study of T cells in Graves' hyperthyroidism and ophthalmopathy. TCR beta CDR3 regions were amplified from RNA transcripts. HTBI primers were used for first-round RT-PCR of the TCR CDR3. TCRdb re-called the multiplex PCR reads through MiXCR, storing one row per CDR3 protein. The table has more than 500,000 distinct CDR3 sequences, more than 15% seen once. The sequenced sample was blood. These receptors were collected from a woman in her twenties or thirties with Graves' ophthalmopathy.

There are many counts of this clonotype. The rearrangement links TRBV28 to TRBJ2-7, with D uncertain. Per germline, CDR1 MDHEN and CDR2 SYDVKM. The CDR3 runs to 13 residues. Trimming pared 6 bases from V and 4 bases from J, leaving 13 bases between. The CDR3 here is CASRTTAIYEQYF. The CDR3 DNA reads as TGTGCCAGCAGAACTACGGCGATATACGAGCAGTACTTC.

This clonotype came up many times. The chain couples TRBV24-1 to TRBJ2-1; 9 bases fit TRBD1. CDR1 and CDR2 (germline): KGHDR, SFDVKD. CDR3 length: 20 amino acids. The junction had 17 bases not matched to a gene; V was cut back by 6 bases and J by 0 bases. CDR3 sequence (DNA): TGTGCCACCAGTCCTACCCCGGGACAGGGTACCCGCAGCTCCTACAATGAGCAGTTCTTC. Its translation: CATSPTPGQGTRSSYNEQFF.

The V call is TRBV9, the J call TRBJ1-1; D is undetermined. V lost 0 bases and J 3 bases, leaving 9 bases between the germline ends. The CDR3 covers 14 residues. Germline assignment: CDR1 SGDLS and CDR2 YYNGEE. CDR3 DNA sequence: TGTGCCAGCAGCGTAGAGGGTTGGGACACTGAAGCTTTCTTT. Amino acid sequence: CASSVEGWDTEAFF.

This clonotype was found many times. This sequence joins TRBV4-3 and TRBJ1-4; D ambiguous. Germline CDR1 LGHNA, CDR2 YSLEER. The length of the CDR3 is 16 residues. V lost 2 bases and J lost 0, with 10 bases in between. CDR3 protein: CASSQHSRSTNEKLFF. For the CDR3, the DNA is TGCGCCAGCAGCCAACACAGCCGGTCAACTAATGAAAAACTGTTTTTT.

The chain carries TRBV6-1 and TRBJ2-1, with D perhaps matching TRBD2 (6 bases). V dropped 5 bases and J dropped 5 bases, with 16 bases sitting between them. Germline loops: CDR1 MNHNS, CDR2 SASEGT. The CDR3 runs 15 residues. CDR3 residues: CASSQYGGANNEQFF. CDR3 DNA: TGTGCCAGCAGTCAGTACGGAGGGGCAAACAATGAGCAGTTCTTC.

This clonotype has more than one count but fewer than ten. This chain connects TRBV7-8 to TRBJ1-5; TRBD1 is a possible D gene (6 bases). Trimming shortened V by 2 bases and J by 7 bases, and 15 bases separated the two germline ends. This CDR3 has 15 amino acids. Germline V gene data show CDR1 as SGHVS and CDR2 as FQNEAQ. CDR3 DNA: TGTGCCAGCAGCTTATTATCAGGGGAGGGACAGCCCCAGCATTTT. This translates into CASSLLSGEGQPQHF. Using reference TRBV7-8 and TRBJ1-5 for the parts outside the CDR3, the full variable domain is GAGVSQSPRYKVAKRGQDVALRCDPISGHVSLFWYQQALGQGPEFLTYFQNEAQLDKSGLPSDRFFAERPEGSVSTLKIQRTQQEDSAVYLCASSLLSGEGQPQHFGDGTRLSIL.

Ten or more counts support this clonotype. V is TRBV3-1 and J is TRBJ2-3, with a possible D match to TRBD2 (6 bases). Trimming removed 3 bases from V and 2 bases from J, with 12 bases in between. The CDR3 loop spans 15 amino acids. CDR1 and CDR2 (germline): LGHDT, YNNKEL (reference sequence). CDR3 residues: CASSHTGGITDTQYF. CDR3 DNA sequence: TGTGCCAGCAGCCATACCGGGGGTATCACAGATACGCAGTATTTT.

The chain combines TRBV7-9 with TRBJ1-2; 10 bases are a match to TRBD1. V trimming: 5 bases; J trimming: 7 bases; junction bases outside the gene matches: 4. CDR1 is SEHNR and CDR2 is FQNEAQ in the germline V gene (reference sequence). This CDR3 region has 13 residues. DNA of the CDR3: TGTGCCAGCAGCGTCGACAGGGGGCCTGGCTACACCTTC. Translation: CASSVDRGPGYTF.

This clonotype was observed at least ten times. The V and J genes are TRBV5-1 and TRBJ2-5, with 9 bases fitting TRBD2. V gave up 3 bases and J gave up 5 bases; unmatched junction bases: 8. CDR3 size: 15 residues. The V gene's germline CDR1 is SGHRS and CDR2 YFSETQ. CDR3 loop: CASSSLAGTGETQYF. The CDR3 coding sequence is TGCGCCAGCAGCTCTCTAGCGGGGACCGGGGAGACCCAGTACTTC.

This clonotype has more than one count but fewer than ten. The chain is built from TRBV6-2 or TRBV6-3 and TRBJ2-1; tentatively, D is TRBD1 or TRBD2 (5 bases each). V lost 0 bases and J 6 bases, leaving 9 bases between the germline ends. CDR3 length equals 14 residues. Germline V CDR1 and CDR2: MNHEY, SVGEGT. The DNA for the CDR3 is TGTGCCAGCAGTTACTCGGATGGGGGCAATGAGCAGTTCTTC. This encodes CASSYSDGGNEQFF.

The rearrangement joins TRBV7-2 to TRBJ1-3; TRBD1 might be the D (6 bases). Germline CDR1 SGHTA, CDR2 FQGNSA. V lost 8 bases, J lost 7 bases, and 21 bases lay in between. This CDR3 is built from 15 residues. CDR3 in amino acids: CASGPPVGARNTIYF. The CDR3 DNA sequence: TGTGCCAGCGGCCCGCCTGTGGGGGCAAGGAACACCATATATTTT.

The sample holds many counts of this clonotype. The rearrangement uses TRBV3-1 and TRBJ2-7; D is undetermined. There are 13 residues in the CDR3. Germline CDR1 LGHDT, CDR2 YNNKEL (reference sequence). The V gene lost 1 base and the J gene lost 4 bases, with 8 bases spanning the gap. The CDR3 sequence: CASSQVEGYEQYF. The CDR3 region has the DNA TGTGCCAGCAGCCAAGTAGAAGGGTACGAGCAGTACTTC.

This clonotype was recorded many times. The chain uses TRBV28 and TRBJ2-3; D remains unclear. The CDR3 sequence is 13 residues long. Trimming took off 8 bases at V and 6 bases at J, with 15 bases between the two ends. Germline lookup yields CDR1 MDHEN and CDR2 SYDVKM. The CDR3 nucleotides are TGTGCCAGCGAAGGGTTTGGCTCGGATACGCAGTATTTT. Its translation is CASEGFGSDTQYF.

This clonotype has ten or more counts. The chain carries TRBV20-1 and TRBJ2-3; 10 bases fit TRBD1. Per the germline V gene, CDR1 is DFQATT and CDR2 is SNEGSKA (reference sequence). The J segment lost 2 bases and the V segment lost 0 bases, leaving 5 bases of the junction unmatched. The CDR3 runs 16 residues. CDR3: CSARDLGTGVTDTQYF. In nucleotides, the CDR3 is TGCAGTGCTAGAGACTTAGGGACAGGGGTCACAGATACGCAGTATTTT.

Many counts were recorded for this clonotype. This sequence joins TRBV7-2 and TRBJ2-1, with 10 bases that match TRBD2. The V gene's germline CDR1 is SGHTA and CDR2 FQGNSA. V shed 6 bases, J shed 7 bases, and the junction held 3 bases outside the gene matches. This CDR3 region has 13 residues. CDR3 bases: TGTGCCAGCAGACGGACTAGCGGTAATGAGCAGTTCTTC. This codes for CASRRTSGNEQFF.

This clonotype was detected many times. The J gene is TRBJ2-7, the V gene TRBV18; TRBD2 is a possible D gene (5 bases). The CDR3 consists of 15 residues. V dropped 1 base and J dropped 0 bases, with 10 bases sitting between them. Germline assignment: CDR1 KGHSH and CDR2 LQKENI. Here the CDR3 reads CASSPQGGLSYEQYF. In DNA, the CDR3 is TGTGCCAGCTCACCACAGGGCGGACTCTCCTACGAGCAGTACTTC.

This clonotype was seen repeatedly, ten times or more. The rearrangement uses TRBV10-3 and TRBJ2-7; no definite D call. V lost 3 bases and J 4 bases, leaving 7 bases between the germline ends. Germline V gives CDR1 ENHRY, CDR2 SYGVKD. This CDR3 region has 12 residues. This CDR3 reads CAISEDGYEQYF. CDR3 bases: TGTGCCATCAGTGAAGACGGTTACGAGCAGTACTTC.

This clonotype was counted at least ten times. The V call is TRBV30, the J call TRBJ2-3; D is unresolved. V was shortened by 0 bases and J by 5 bases, with 6 bases between the two germline ends. This CDR3 is built from 12 residues. From germline, CDR1 is GTSNPN and CDR2 SVGIG (reference sequence). CDR3 in amino acids: CAWSVDEDTQYF. Here the CDR3 DNA reads TGTGCCTGGAGTGTAGATGAAGATACGCAGTATTTT.

The chain has TRBV20-1 and TRBJ2-5, with D possibly being TRBD2 (5 bases). CDR1 is DFQATT and CDR2 is SNEGSKA in the germline V gene (reference sequence). The CDR3 has 15 amino acids. Trimming left V 3 bases short and J 5 bases short, with 19 bases between. The CDR3 nucleotides read TGCAGTGCTAGTTCTGACGCGGGTATTTGGGAGACCCAGTACTTC. Translated, it gives CSASSDAGIWETQYF.

As regards this clonotype: Likely a read error: the CDR3 ends without its conserved phenylalanine or tryptophan. The chain is built from TRBV6-1 and TRBJ2-3; D ambiguous. CDR1 is MNHNS, CDR2 SASEGT, per germline. Trimming pared 6 bases from V and 6 bases from J, leaving 13 bases between. The CDR3 extends over 13 amino acids. The CDR3 DNA is TGTGCCAGCAGCCTCAATTTCCCCGATACGCAGTATTCT. Encoded protein: CASSLNFPDTQYS.

The rearrangement joins TRBV10-1 to TRBJ2-3, with a tentative D call TRBD2 (6 bases). CDR1 is WNHNN and CDR2 is SYGVQD in the germline V gene (reference sequence). This CDR3 has 15 residues. Trimming shortened V by 0 bases and J by 4 bases, and 11 bases separated the two germline ends. The CDR3 sequence is CASSESTGVADTQYF. CDR3 DNA sequence: TGCGCCAGCAGTGAGTCGACGGGAGTCGCAGATACGCAGTATTTT.

This clonotype came up a few times. This chain connects TRBV14 to TRBJ1-2, with D perhaps matching TRBD1 (6 bases). Germline-derived CDR1 and CDR2 are SGHDN and FVKESK. The V gene lost 4 bases and the J gene lost 5 bases, with 14 bases spanning the gap. This CDR3 is 14 amino acids long. The CDR3 nucleotides are TGTGCCAGCAGCCCTCGGGGACAATTTTATGGCTACACCTTC. This gives the protein CASSPRGQFYGYTF. Together with reference TRBV14 and TRBJ1-2, the CDR3 gives the full variable domain: EAGVTQFPSHSVIEKGQTVTLRCDPISGHDNLYWYRRVMGKEIKFLLHFVKESKQDESGMPNNRFLAERTGGTYSTLKVQPAELEDSGVYFCASSPRGQFYGYTFGSGTRLTVV.

The chain combines TRBV28 with TRBJ2-7, with 9 bases that match TRBD1. V lost 4 bases to trimming and J lost 5 bases; unmatched junction nucleotides: 12. Germline values: CDR1 MDHEN, CDR2 SYDVKM. CDR3 length: 16 residues. CDR3 bases: TGTGCCAGCAGTTCCCCGGCCGGGACAGGGTTCCACGAGCAGTACTTC. Residues: CASSSPAGTGFHEQYF.

Ten or more counts support this clonotype. The chain employs TRBV7-3 and TRBJ2-2, with D unresolved. Trimming shortened V by 1 base and J by 0 bases, and 18 bases separated the two germline ends. CDR1 and CDR2 from the germline V gene are SGHTA and FQGTGA. The CDR3 has 19 amino acids. The CDR3 DNA sequence: TGTGCCAGCAGCTTAATGGCAGGCCCGGTTCCTTCGAACACCGGGGAGCTGTTTTTT. It encodes CASSLMAGPVPSNTGELFF.

There are a few counts of this clonotype. The chain is built from TRBV5-6 and TRBJ1-4, with TRBD1 as a possible D gene (5 bases). The CDR3 is 13 amino acids. Trimming pared 4 bases from V and 8 bases from J, leaving 12 bases between. Germline CDR1 is SGHDT and CDR2 is YYEEEE. The CDR3 loop reads CASSTVGEEKLFF. The CDR3 DNA reads TGTGCCAGCAGCACCGTGGGGGAGGAAAAACTGTTTTTT.

This chain joins TRBV24-1 and TRBJ1-5; D is ambiguous. In germline, CDR1 is KGHDR, CDR2 SFDVKD. The ends were cut back, 9 bases at V and 3 bases at J, with 8 bases in the middle. The CDR3 runs to 12 residues. CDR3 region: CATEAPNQPQHF. DNA for the CDR3: TGTGCCACCGAAGCTCCCAATCAGCCCCAGCATTTT.

The chain joins TRBV7-9 to TRBJ1-2; D is perhaps TRBD1 (5 bases). Deletions cut 9 bases from V and 0 bases from J, with 17 bases between. The CDR3 has 15 amino acids. Germline V gene lookup returns CDR1 SEHNR and CDR2 FQNEAQ (reference sequence). CDR3 sequence reads: CASERTDKPNYGYTF. The CDR3, as DNA: TGTGCCAGTGAACGGACGGACAAACCTAACTATGGCTACACCTTC.